This T cell receptor beta chain was recorded in a study of vaccination and CD4 T cells after COVID-19. Whole-study results and caveats: SARS-CoV-2-reactive clonotypes showed a nonsignificant median rise from about 20 to 38. Convalescent patients displayed spike mono-reactivity in 304 of 307 vaccine-specific clones.

In the case of this clonotype: Antigen: not known.

One entry per CDR3 protein, called by TCRdb with MiXCR from the PCR reads. The top ten hold around 6% of the sample, which has around 26,000 distinct CDR3 sequences, around 53% seen once. This CDR3 region has 14 residues. The ends lost 1 base at V and 9 bases at J; junction bases unmatched: 9. Germline V gene lookup returns CDR1 DFQATT and CDR2 SNEGSKA (reference sequence). This sample's time point: late sampling 161 to 241 days after vaccination in a few convalescent patients. This material consisted of CD4+ T cells from blood, taken about 7 months after SARS-CoV-2 vaccination. This receptor was taken from a human donor who had recovered from COVID-19. V is TRBV20-1 and J is TRBJ2-7, with TRBD2 matching 10 bases. The CDR3 DNA follows: TGCAGTGCTAGAGTAGGTTCTAGCGGGAGCGTGCAGTACTTC. Translated, it gives CSARVGSSGSVQYF.